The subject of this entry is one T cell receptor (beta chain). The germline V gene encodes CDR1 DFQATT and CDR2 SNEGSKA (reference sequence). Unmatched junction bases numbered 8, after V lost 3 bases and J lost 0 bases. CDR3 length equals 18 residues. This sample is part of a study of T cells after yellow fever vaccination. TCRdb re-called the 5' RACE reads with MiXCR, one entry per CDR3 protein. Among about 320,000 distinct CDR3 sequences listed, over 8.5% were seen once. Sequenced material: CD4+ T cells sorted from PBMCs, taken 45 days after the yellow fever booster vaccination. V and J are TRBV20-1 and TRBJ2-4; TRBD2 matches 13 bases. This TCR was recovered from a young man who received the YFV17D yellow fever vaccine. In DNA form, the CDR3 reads TGCAGTGCTAGGGAGACTAGCGGGGGGCGGGTAGCCAAAAACATTCAGTACTTC. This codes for CSARETSGGRVAKNIQYF.